Following are 6 T cell receptor beta chains from one sample sequenced in a study of cytomegalovirus exposure and HLA in healthy donors. The table came from immunoSEQ multiplex PCR; TCRdb's copy has only in-frame clones and leaves some out. The data show some 270,000 clones, just over 85% seen once. What was sequenced was PBMCs. These receptor sequences come from a woman aged 18-29 years in good health and CMV-seronegative.

DNA for the CDR3: TGTGCCAGCAGCCGGCGGGACAGCTACGAGCAGTACTTC. Translated, it gives CASSRRDSYEQYF. The chain has TRBV6-5 and TRBJ2-7; the D gene is possibly TRBD1 (7 bases). CDR3 length: 13 amino acids. V shed 6 bases and J shed 3 bases, with 12 bases lying between them. CDR1 and CDR2 from the germline V gene are MNHEY and SVGAGI.

The V and J genes are TRBV5-4 and TRBJ2-5; 8 positions agree with TRBD1. Germline-derived CDR1 and CDR2 are SGHNT and YYREEE (reference sequence). Trimming removed 4 bases from V and 2 bases from J; junction bases left unmatched: 7. The CDR3 loop spans 15 amino acids. CDR3 DNA sequence: TGTGCCAGCAGCCTGAAAGGGGACAGGCAAGAGACCCAGTACTTC. This translates into CASSLKGDRQETQYF.

On this clone: The sample has other DNA sequences that encode this CDR3 too. V and J are TRBV27 and TRBJ1-5; D not resolved. V was trimmed by 2 bases and J by 0 bases, leaving 5 bases between them. There are 14 residues in the CDR3. CDR1 is MNHEY and CDR2 is SMNVEV in the germline V gene (reference sequence). CDR3 residues: CASSLRYSNQPQHF. The CDR3 DNA reads TGTGCCAGCAGTTTACGGTATAGCAATCAGCCCCAGCATTTT.

V gene TRBV29-1 combines with J gene TRBJ2-3, with TRBD2 matching over 9 bases. The CDR3 contains 15 residues. Germline assignment: CDR1 SQVTM and CDR2 ANQGSEA. V gave up 0 bases and J gave up 7 bases; unmatched junction bases: 8. In DNA form, the CDR3 reads TGCAGCGTTGAAGAGGTGGGGACTAGCCCCTATACGCAGTATTTT. Residues: CSVEEVGTSPYTQYF.

CDR3 nucleotides: TGTGCCAGCAGTTTAGCAACAGGGACCATGAACACTGAAGCTTTCTTT. Translating it yields CASSLATGTMNTEAFF. The chain employs TRBV27 and TRBJ1-1, with D perhaps TRBD1 (6 bases). The V end was cut by 2 bases, the J end by 0 bases, with 13 bases between. The germline V gene has CDR1 MNHEY and CDR2 SMNVEV (reference sequence). This CDR3 is 16 amino acids long.

This chain connects TRBV28 to TRBJ2-5; 10 bases match TRBD1. Trimming took 4 bases from V and 4 from J; bases not matched to a gene: 3. There are 14 residues in the CDR3. Germline V gene data show CDR1 as MDHEN and CDR2 as SYDVKM. CDR3 sequence reads: CASSSGTGVETQYF. The CDR3 DNA sequence: TGTGCCAGCAGTTCAGGGACAGGGGTAGAGACCCAGTACTTC.